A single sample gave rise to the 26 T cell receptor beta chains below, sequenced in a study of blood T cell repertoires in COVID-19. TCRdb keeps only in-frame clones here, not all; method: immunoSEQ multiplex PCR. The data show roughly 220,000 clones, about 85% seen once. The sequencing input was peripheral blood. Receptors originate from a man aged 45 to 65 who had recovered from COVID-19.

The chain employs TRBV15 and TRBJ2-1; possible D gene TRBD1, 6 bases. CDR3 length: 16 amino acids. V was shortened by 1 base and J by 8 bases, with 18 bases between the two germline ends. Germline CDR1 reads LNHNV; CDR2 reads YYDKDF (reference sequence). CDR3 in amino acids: CATSRARDVKGDEQFF. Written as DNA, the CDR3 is TGTGCCACCAGCAGAGCCAGGGACGTCAAGGGGGATGAGCAGTTCTTC.

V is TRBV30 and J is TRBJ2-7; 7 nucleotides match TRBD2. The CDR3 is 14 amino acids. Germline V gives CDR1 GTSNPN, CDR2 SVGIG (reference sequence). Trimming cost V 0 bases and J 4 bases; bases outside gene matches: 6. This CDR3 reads CAWSVRLAAYEQYF. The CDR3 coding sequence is TGTGCCTGGAGTGTACGACTAGCTGCATACGAGCAGTACTTC.

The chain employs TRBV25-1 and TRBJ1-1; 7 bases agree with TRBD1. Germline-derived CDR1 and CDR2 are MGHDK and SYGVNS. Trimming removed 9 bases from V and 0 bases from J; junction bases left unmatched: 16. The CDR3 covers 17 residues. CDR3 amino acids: CASGATGIGDMNTEAFF. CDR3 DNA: TGTGCCAGTGGGGCGACAGGGATTGGGGATATGAACACTGAAGCTTTCTTT.

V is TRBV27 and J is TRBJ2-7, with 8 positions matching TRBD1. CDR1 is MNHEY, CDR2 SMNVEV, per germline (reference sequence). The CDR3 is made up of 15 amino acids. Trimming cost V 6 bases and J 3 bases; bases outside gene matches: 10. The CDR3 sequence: CASRPDRTGGYEQYF. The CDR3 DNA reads TGTGCCAGCAGACCAGATCGAACAGGGGGCTACGAGCAGTACTTC.

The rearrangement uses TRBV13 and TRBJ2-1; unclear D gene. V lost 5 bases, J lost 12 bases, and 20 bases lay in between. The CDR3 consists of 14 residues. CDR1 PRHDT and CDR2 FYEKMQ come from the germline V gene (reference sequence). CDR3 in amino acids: CASSPFSPHSGQFF. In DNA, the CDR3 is TGTGCCAGCAGCCCTTTTAGTCCCCATTCAGGGCAGTTCTTC. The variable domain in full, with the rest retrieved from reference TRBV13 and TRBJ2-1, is AAGVIQSPRHLIKEKRETATLKCYPIPRHDTVYWYQQGPGQDPQFLISFYEKMQSDKGSIPDRFSAQQFSDYHSELNMSSLELGDSALYFCASSPFSPHSGQFFGPGTRLTVL.

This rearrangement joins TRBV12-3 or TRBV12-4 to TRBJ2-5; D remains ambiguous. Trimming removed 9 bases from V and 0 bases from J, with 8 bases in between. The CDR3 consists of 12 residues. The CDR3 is CASTRDQETQYF. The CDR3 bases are TGTGCCAGTACTCGGGACCAAGAGACCCAGTACTTC.

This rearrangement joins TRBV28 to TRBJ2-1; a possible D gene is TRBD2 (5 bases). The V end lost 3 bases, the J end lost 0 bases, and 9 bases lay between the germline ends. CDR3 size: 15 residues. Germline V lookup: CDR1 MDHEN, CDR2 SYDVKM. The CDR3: CASSLTGSSYNEQFF. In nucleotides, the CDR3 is TGTGCCAGCAGTTTGACGGGGAGCTCCTACAATGAGCAGTTCTTC.

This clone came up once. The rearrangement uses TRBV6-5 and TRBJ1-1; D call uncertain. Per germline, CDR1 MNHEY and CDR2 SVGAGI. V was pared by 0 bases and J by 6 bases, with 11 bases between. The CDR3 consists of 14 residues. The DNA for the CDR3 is TGTGCCAGCAGTTACTCGAATGCGTCCCCTGAAGCTTTCTTT. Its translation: CASSYSNASPEAFF.

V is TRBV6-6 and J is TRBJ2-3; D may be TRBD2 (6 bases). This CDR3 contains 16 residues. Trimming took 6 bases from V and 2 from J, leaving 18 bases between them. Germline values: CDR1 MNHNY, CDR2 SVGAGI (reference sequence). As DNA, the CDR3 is TGTGCCAGCAGGCCCGCTTTGACGGGAGACACAGATACGCAGTATTTT. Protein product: CASRPALTGDTDTQYF.

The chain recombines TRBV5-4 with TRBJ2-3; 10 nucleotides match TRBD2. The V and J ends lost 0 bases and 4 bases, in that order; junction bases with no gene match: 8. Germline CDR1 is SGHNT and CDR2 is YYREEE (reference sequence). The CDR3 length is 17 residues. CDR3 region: CASSLVRASGSADTQYF. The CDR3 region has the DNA TGTGCCAGCAGCTTGGTACGGGCTAGCGGGAGCGCAGATACGCAGTATTTT.

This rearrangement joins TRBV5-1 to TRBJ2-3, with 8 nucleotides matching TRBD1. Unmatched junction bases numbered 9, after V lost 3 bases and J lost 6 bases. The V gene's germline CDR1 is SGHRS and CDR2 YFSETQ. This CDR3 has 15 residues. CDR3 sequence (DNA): TGCGCCAGCAGCTCGGGGACAGGTGGGTCCGATACGCAGTATTTT. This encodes CASSSGTGGSDTQYF.

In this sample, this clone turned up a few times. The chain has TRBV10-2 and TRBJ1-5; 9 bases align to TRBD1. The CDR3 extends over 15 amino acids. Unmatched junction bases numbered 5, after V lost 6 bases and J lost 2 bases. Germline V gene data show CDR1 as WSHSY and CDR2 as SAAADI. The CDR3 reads CASSLTGGGNQPQHF. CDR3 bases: TGCGCCAGCAGCCTGACAGGGGGAGGCAATCAGCCCCAGCATTTT.

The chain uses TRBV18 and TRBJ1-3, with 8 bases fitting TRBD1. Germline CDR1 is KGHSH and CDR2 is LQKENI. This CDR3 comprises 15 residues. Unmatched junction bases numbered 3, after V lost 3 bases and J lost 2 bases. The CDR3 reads CASSPDRGTGNTIYF. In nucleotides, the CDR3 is TGTGCCAGCTCACCTGACAGGGGAACTGGAAACACCATATATTTT.

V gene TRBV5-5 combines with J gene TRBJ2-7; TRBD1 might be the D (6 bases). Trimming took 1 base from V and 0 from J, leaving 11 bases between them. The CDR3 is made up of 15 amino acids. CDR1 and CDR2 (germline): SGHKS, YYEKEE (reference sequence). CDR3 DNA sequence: TGTGCCAGCAGCTTGCAGGGGCTAGGCTCCTACGAGCAGTACTTC. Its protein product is CASSLQGLGSYEQYF.

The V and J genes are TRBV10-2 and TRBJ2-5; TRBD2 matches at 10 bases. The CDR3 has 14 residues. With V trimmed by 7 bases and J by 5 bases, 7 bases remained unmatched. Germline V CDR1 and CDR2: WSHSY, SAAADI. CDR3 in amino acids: CASKGGTSVETQYF. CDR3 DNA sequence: TGCGCCAGCAAAGGTGGGACTAGCGTTGAGACCCAGTACTTC.

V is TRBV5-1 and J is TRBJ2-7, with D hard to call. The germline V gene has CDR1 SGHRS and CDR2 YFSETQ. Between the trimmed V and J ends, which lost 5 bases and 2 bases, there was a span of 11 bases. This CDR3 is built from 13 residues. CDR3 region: CASSQVGPYEQYF. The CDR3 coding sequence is TGCGCCAGCAGTCAGGTAGGCCCCTACGAGCAGTACTTC.

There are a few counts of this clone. The CDR3, as DNA: TGTGCCACCAGTGGGGGGCCCGATAGCAATCAGCCCCAGCATTTT. It encodes CATSGGPDSNQPQHF. V usage is TRBV24-1 and J usage is TRBJ1-5; a possible D gene is TRBD1 (6 bases). Germline CDR1 KGHDR, CDR2 SFDVKD. The CDR3 is 15 residues long. V was clipped by 5 bases and J by 0 bases, with 10 bases between them.

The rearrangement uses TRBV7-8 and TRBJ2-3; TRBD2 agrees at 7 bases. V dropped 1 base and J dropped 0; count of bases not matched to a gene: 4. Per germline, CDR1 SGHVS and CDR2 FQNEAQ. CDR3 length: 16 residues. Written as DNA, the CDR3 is TGTGCCAGCAGCTTAGGGCTAGCGGCTAGCACAGATACGCAGTATTTT. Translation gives CASSLGLAASTDTQYF. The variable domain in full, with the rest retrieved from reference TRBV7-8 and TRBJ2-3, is GAGVSQSPRYKVAKRGQDVALRCDPISGHVSLFWYQQALGQGPEFLTYFQNEAQLDKSGLPSDRFFAERPEGSVSTLKIQRTQQEDSAVYLCASSLGLAASTDTQYFGPGTRLTVL.

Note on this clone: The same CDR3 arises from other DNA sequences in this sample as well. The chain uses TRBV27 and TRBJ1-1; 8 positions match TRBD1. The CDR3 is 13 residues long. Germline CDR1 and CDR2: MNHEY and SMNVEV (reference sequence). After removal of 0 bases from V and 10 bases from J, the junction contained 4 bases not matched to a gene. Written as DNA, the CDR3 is TGTGCCAGCAGTTTATCGCAGGGGGCCGGAGCTTTCTTT. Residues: CASSLSQGAGAFF.

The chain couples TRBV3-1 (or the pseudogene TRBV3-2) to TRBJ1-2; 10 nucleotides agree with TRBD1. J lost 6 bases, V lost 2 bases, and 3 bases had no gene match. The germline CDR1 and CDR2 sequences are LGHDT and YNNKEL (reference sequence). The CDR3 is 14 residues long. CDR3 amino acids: CASSQSGQGDGYTF. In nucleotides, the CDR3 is TGTGCCAGCAGCCAATCAGGACAGGGGGATGGCTACACCTTC.

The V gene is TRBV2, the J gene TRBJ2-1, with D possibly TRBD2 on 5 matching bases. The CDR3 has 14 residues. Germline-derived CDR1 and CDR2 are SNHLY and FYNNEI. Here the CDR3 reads CGQRSDTQYNEQFF. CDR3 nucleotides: TGTGGCCAGCGGTCTGATACCCAATACAATGAGCAGTTCTTC. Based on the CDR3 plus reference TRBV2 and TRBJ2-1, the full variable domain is EPEVTQTPSHQVTQMGQEVILRCVPISNHLYFYWYRQILGQKVEFLVSFYNNEISEKSEIFDDQFSVERPDGSNFTLKIRSTKLEDSAMYFCGQRSDTQYNEQFFGPGTRLTVL.

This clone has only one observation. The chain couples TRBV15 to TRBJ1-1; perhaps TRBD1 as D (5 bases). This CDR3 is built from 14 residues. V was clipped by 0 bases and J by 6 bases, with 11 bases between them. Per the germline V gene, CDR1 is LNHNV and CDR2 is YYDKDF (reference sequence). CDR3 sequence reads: CATSRDRVRAEAFF. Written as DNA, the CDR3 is TGTGCCACCAGCAGAGACAGGGTTCGGGCTGAAGCTTTCTTT.

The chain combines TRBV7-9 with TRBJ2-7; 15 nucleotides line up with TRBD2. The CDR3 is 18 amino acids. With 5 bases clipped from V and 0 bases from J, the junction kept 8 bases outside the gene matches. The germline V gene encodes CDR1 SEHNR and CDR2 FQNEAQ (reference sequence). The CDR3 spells CASSPGLAGGPLSYEQYF. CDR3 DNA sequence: TGTGCCAGCAGCCCGGGACTAGCGGGAGGTCCCCTCTCCTACGAGCAGTACTTC. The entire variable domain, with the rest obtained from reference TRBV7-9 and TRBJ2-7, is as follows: DTGVSQNPRHKITKRGQNVTFRCDPISEHNRLYWYRQTLGQGPEFLTYFQNEAQLEKSRLLSDRFSAERPKGSFSTLEIQRTEQGDSAMYLCASSPGLAGGPLSYEQYFGPGTRLTVT.

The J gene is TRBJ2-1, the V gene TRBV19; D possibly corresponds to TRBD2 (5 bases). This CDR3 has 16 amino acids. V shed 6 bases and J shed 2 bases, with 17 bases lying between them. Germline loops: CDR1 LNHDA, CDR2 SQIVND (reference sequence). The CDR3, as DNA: TGTGCCAGTAGCAAGATGGGTGGGAGCGCCTACAATGAGCAGTTCTTC. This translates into CASSKMGGSAYNEQFF.

In nucleotides, the CDR3 is TGTGCCACCAGTAGCGGGGAAGCCTACGAGCAGTACTTC. Translation gives CATSSGEAYEQYF. The V gene is TRBV24-1, the J gene TRBJ2-7, with 7 bases matching TRBD2. The CDR3 runs to 13 residues. The V and J ends lost 6 bases and 2 bases, in that order; junction bases with no gene match: 3. Germline CDR1 KGHDR, CDR2 SFDVKD.

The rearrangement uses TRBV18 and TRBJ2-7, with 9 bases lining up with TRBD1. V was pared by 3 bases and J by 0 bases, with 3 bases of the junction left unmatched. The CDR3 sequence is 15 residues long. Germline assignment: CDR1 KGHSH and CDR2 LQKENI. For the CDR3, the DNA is TGTGCCAGCTCACCCGGGACAGGGCCCTCCTACGAGCAGTACTTC. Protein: CASSPGTGPSYEQYF.